This T cell receptor (beta chain) was sequenced during a study of T cell repertoires in cytomegalovirus infection. Study-level information: An indication of both CMV infection and matching HLA type came from public TCR beta signatures.

Study observations and caveats: CMV-specific TCR beta clonotypes restricted by HLA-C dominated the ex vivo response. CMV carriers with the relevant HLA were identified by cumulative public TCR beta family frequency.

The germline CDR1 and CDR2 sequences are KGHDR and SFDVKD. J gave up 3 bases and V 4 bases, and 6 bases lay outside the gene matches. The CDR3 has 16 residues. As concerns this clonotype: The antigen remains undetermined.

TCRdb analysed the reads with MiXCR anew, one entry per CDR3 protein. The data show approximately 500,000 distinct CDR3 sequences, roughly 10% seen once. The TCR sequence derives from a human donor in good health (CMV status not recorded). Some clones in this sample may be carry-over from other donors' samples. This sequence joins TRBV24-1 and TRBJ2-1, with 9 nucleotides matching TRBD1. Sequencing used PBMCs. Here the CDR3 reads CATSDPTGGDYNEQFF. For the CDR3, the DNA is TGTGCCACCAGTGACCCTACAGGGGGCGACTACAATGAGCAGTTCTTC.